A single sample gave rise to the 27 T cell receptor beta chains below, sequenced in a study of blood T cells in healthy people across ages. A second roughly 6 to 12 cycle PCR used barcoded and J-beta primers. Each CDR3 protein is one row after TCRdb ran MiXCR on the 5' RACE reads. The repertoire holds nearly 800,000 distinct CDR3 sequences, with 25% as singletons. Another study also made use of these data, one on T cells of mothers and their children.

The sample consisted of blood. The receptors come from a boy younger than 18 in good health.

J is TRBJ1-2 and V is TRBV20-1, with 8 positions matching TRBD1. The CDR3 spans 14 residues. Germline assignment: CDR1 DFQATT and CDR2 SNEGSKA (reference sequence). The junction had 5 bases not matched to a gene; V was cut back by 1 base and J by 4 bases. CDR3 DNA sequence: TGCAGTGCTAGAGCGGACAGGGTCTCCTATGGCTACACCTTC. Translation gives CSARADRVSYGYTF.

The chain recombines TRBV4-3 with TRBJ2-5; D possibly matches TRBD1 or TRBD2 (7 bases each). Germline CDR1 reads LGHNA; CDR2 reads YSLEER. Trimming shortened V by 2 bases and J by 5 bases, and 27 bases separated the two germline ends. This CDR3 spans 19 amino acids. The CDR3 coding sequence is TGCGCCAGCAGCCAACATACTCCTCTGGGAGGGGGCGCCCTGGAGACCCAGTACTTC. It encodes CASSQHTPLGGGALETQYF.

The chain couples TRBV12-3 or TRBV12-4 to TRBJ2-5, with 12 bases matching TRBD2. The CDR3 length is 14 residues. Unmatched junction bases numbered 2, after V lost 6 bases and J lost 3 bases. In nucleotides, the CDR3 is TGTGCCAGCAGGAGGACTAGCGGGGAAGAGACCCAGTACTTC. Translation gives CASRRTSGEETQYF.

This clonotype was seen only a few times. This chain joins TRBV14 and TRBJ2-7; tentative D call: TRBD1 (6 bases). This CDR3 spans 15 amino acids. Trimming shortened V by 5 bases and J by 2 bases, and 16 bases separated the two germline ends. CDR1 is SGHDN, CDR2 FVKESK, per germline. This CDR3 reads CASSAEQGSPYEQYF. The CDR3 region has the DNA TGTGCCAGCAGCGCCGAACAGGGATCCCCCTACGAGCAGTACTTC.

This clonotype was detected a few times. The chain employs TRBV6-2 or TRBV6-3 and TRBJ1-3; no reliable D call. V was pared by 2 bases and J by 3 bases, with 11 bases between. Germline V gene sequence: CDR1 MNHEY, CDR2 SVGEGT. The CDR3 covers 15 residues. The CDR3 spells CASSYPDLLGNTIYF. In nucleotides, the CDR3 is TGTGCCAGCAGTTACCCGGACCTTCTTGGAAACACCATATATTTT.

The chain couples TRBV5-1 to TRBJ1-2; weak D call: TRBD1 (5 bases). The CDR3 is made up of 15 amino acids. The germline V and J ends were trimmed by 4 bases and 3 bases, with 16 bases remaining between them. CDR1 and CDR2 (germline): SGHRS, YFSETQ. The CDR3 DNA reads as TGCGCCAGCAGCAGAACGGGGCCTTTGGACTATGGCTACACCTTC. Translating gives CASSRTGPLDYGYTF.

In nucleotides, the CDR3 is TGTGCCAGCAGTGTGGGTCAAATAGGCGATGAGCAGTTCTTC. Encoded protein: CASSVGQIGDEQFF. The V call is TRBV2, the J call TRBJ2-1; D not resolved. CDR3 length: 14 residues. Trimming took off 4 bases at V and 8 bases at J, with 15 bases between the two ends. Germline values: CDR1 SNHLY, CDR2 FYNNEI. The full variable domain, completed using reference TRBV2 and TRBJ2-1, is EPEVTQTPSHQVTQMGQEVILRCVPISNHLYFYWYRQILGQKVEFLVSFYNNEISEKSEIFDDQFSVERPDGSNFTLKIRSTKLEDSAMYFCASSVGQIGDEQFFGPGTRLTVL.

In this sample, this clonotype turned up a few times. The V gene is TRBV25-1, the J gene TRBJ1-1; D might be TRBD1 (5 bases). Trimming shortened V by 5 bases and J by 0 bases, and 16 bases separated the two germline ends. CDR3 length equals 16 residues. CDR1 is MGHDK and CDR2 is SYGVNS in the germline V gene. The CDR3 DNA reads TGTGCCAGCAGTCCCCTCGGGGACCCCATGAACACTGAAGCTTTCTTT. Translation gives CASSPLGDPMNTEAFF.

This clonotype showed up just a few times. The rearrangement uses TRBV18 and TRBJ2-1; D gene uncertain. Germline lookup yields CDR1 KGHSH and CDR2 LQKENI. V lost 0 bases and J 6 bases, leaving 9 bases between the germline ends. The CDR3 length is 14 residues. CDR3 loop: CASSPPTLLNEQFF. DNA for the CDR3: TGTGCCAGCTCACCACCGACTCTGCTCAATGAGCAGTTCTTC. The full variable domain, rest sourced from reference TRBV18 and TRBJ2-1, is NAGVMQNPRHLVRRRGQEARLRCSPMKGHSHVYWYRQLPEEGLKFMVYLQKENIIDESGMPKERFSAEFPKEGPSILRIQQVVRGDSAAYFCASSPPTLLNEQFFGPGTRLTVL.

The CDR3 is CASSQDRREGQYEQYF. CDR3 coding DNA: TGCGCCAGCAGCCAAGATCGACGGGAGGGCCAATACGAGCAGTACTTC. This sequence joins TRBV4-1 and TRBJ2-5, with 8 bases aligning to TRBD2. The J call could be wrong; TRBJ2-7 is a better fit for the DNA end. CDR1 and CDR2 from the germline V gene are MGHRA and YSYEKL. The CDR3 length is 16 residues.

The chain couples TRBV29-1 to TRBJ2-7; 8 nucleotides line up with TRBD2. CDR1 is SQVTM, CDR2 ANQGSEA, per germline. This CDR3 comprises 14 residues. Germline trimming cut 4 bases from V and 0 bases from J; bases unmatched to any gene: 5. CDR3 protein: CSVVGGESSYEQYF. CDR3 nucleotides: TGCAGCGTTGTCGGGGGGGAAAGCTCCTACGAGCAGTACTTC.

The chain couples TRBV3-1 to TRBJ1-6; no clear D gene. The germline V gene has CDR1 LGHDT and CDR2 YNNKEL (reference sequence). The CDR3 totals 15 residues. Trimming pared 0 bases from V and 10 bases from J, leaving 13 bases between. For the CDR3, the DNA is TGTGCCAGCAGCCAAGAACCAAGCCATCGATCACCCCTCCACTTT. Translating gives CASSQEPSHRSPLHF.

The V and J genes are TRBV27 and TRBJ1-2; D unclear. The CDR3 extends over 13 amino acids. The V gene lost 8 bases and the J gene lost 3 bases, with 13 bases spanning the gap. From germline, CDR1 is MNHEY and CDR2 SMNVEV (reference sequence). The CDR3 loop reads CASGIAGYYGYTF. CDR3 nucleotide sequence: TGTGCCAGCGGAATCGCGGGGTACTATGGCTACACCTTC.

The chain couples TRBV7-8 to TRBJ2-7; the D call may be TRBD1 or TRBD2 (5 bases each). V was pared by 6 bases and J by 6 bases, with 21 bases between. Germline loops: CDR1 SGHVS, CDR2 FQNEAQ. The CDR3 spans 15 residues. The CDR3 DNA reads as TGTGCCAGCAGTCTCGACCGGGACGGTACCTGCGAGCAGTACTTC. This encodes CASSLDRDGTCEQYF.

This clonotype was counted between two and nine times. V usage is TRBV6-5 and J usage is TRBJ1-6; D call uncertain. With 2 bases removed from V and 10 bases from J, the gap between germline ends came to 15 bases. Germline V gives CDR1 MNHEY, CDR2 SVGAGI. CDR3 length equals 15 residues. The CDR3 protein is CASSYDGDGGSPLHF. CDR3 bases: TGTGCCAGCAGTTACGACGGAGACGGCGGCTCACCCCTCCACTTT.

This clonotype was counted only a few times. This chain uses TRBV7-2 with TRBJ1-5; a weak D match, TRBD1 (5 bases). Per germline, CDR1 SGHTA and CDR2 FQGNSA. There are 15 residues in the CDR3. Between the trimmed V and J ends, which lost 0 bases and 0 bases, there was a span of 6 bases. DNA of the CDR3: TGTGCCAGCAGCTTAGCGGGGCATAGCAATCAGCCCCAGCATTTT. The encoded protein is CASSLAGHSNQPQHF.

The chain has TRBV19 and TRBJ1-1, with 7 bases fitting TRBD1. CDR3 length: 13 residues. The V segment lost 9 bases and the J segment 6 bases; nucleotides outside the gene matches: 10. Germline loops: CDR1 LNHDA, CDR2 SQIVND (reference sequence). The CDR3 DNA sequence: TGTGCCAGCAAAACCACAGGGGACCCTGAAGCTTTCTTT. Encoded protein: CASKTTGDPEAFF.

This chain uses TRBV5-1 with TRBJ2-2; D might be TRBD2 (6 bases). The CDR3 is 16 residues long. Trimming shortened V by 0 bases and J by 2 bases, and 11 bases separated the two germline ends. The germline V gene has CDR1 SGHRS and CDR2 YFSETQ. This CDR3 reads CASSLVVSGNTGELFF. As DNA, the CDR3 is TGCGCCAGCAGCTTGGTAGTTAGCGGAAACACCGGGGAGCTGTTTTTT.

In this sample, this clonotype turned up a few times. V usage is TRBV6-1 and J usage is TRBJ2-7; 7 positions agree with TRBD1. Per germline, CDR1 MNHNS and CDR2 SASEGT. This CDR3 comprises 13 residues. Trimming removed 6 bases from V and 6 bases from J; junction bases left unmatched: 8. The CDR3 DNA reads TGTGCCAGCAGATCCGGACCAGGGGGCGAGCAGTACTTC. It yields the protein CASRSGPGGEQYF.

The chain uses TRBV20-1 and TRBJ2-5; TRBD2 agrees at 7 bases. V lost 4 bases, J lost 4 bases, and 9 bases stayed unmatched. The germline V gene encodes CDR1 DFQATT and CDR2 SNEGSKA (reference sequence). This CDR3 region has 14 residues. CDR3 sequence reads: CSANIGLVLETQYF. In nucleotides, the CDR3 is TGCAGTGCTAACATTGGACTAGTCCTAGAGACCCAGTACTTC.

V gene TRBV28 combines with J gene TRBJ1-4; possibly TRBD1 for D (6 bases). Germline assignment: CDR1 MDHEN and CDR2 SYDVKM. The CDR3 is 13 amino acids. V was clipped by 4 bases and J by 6 bases, with 9 bases between them. CDR3 sequence (DNA): TGTGCCAGCAGTTACAGGGTCGATGAAAAACTGTTTTTT. Translated: CASSYRVDEKLFF. Supplemented by reference TRBV28 and TRBJ1-4, the full variable domain reads DVKVTQSSRYLVKRTGEKVFLECVQDMDHENMFWYRQDPGLGLRLIYFSYDVKMKEKGDIPEGYSVSREKKERFSLILESASTNQTSMYLCASSYRVDEKLFFGSGTQLSVL.

CDR3 sequence reads: CASSSPGQGAVGNTIYF. CDR3 nucleotide sequence: TGTGCCAGCAGCTCGCCGGGACAGGGGGCTGTTGGAAACACCATATATTTT. This chain links TRBV7-9 with TRBJ1-3, with 12 bases matching TRBD1. This CDR3 is built from 17 residues. CDR1 and CDR2 (germline): SEHNR, FQNEAQ (reference sequence). Losses at the gene ends were 4 bases for V and 3 bases for J; bases not matched to a gene: 7.

The chain is built from TRBV28 and TRBJ2-1; 8 bases line up with TRBD1. The end of the DNA fits TRBJ2-5 better, so the J call may be wrong. This CDR3 comprises 17 residues. Germline V gene data show CDR1 as MDHEN and CDR2 as SYDVKM. The CDR3 loop reads CASSLVSRTGSGKTQYF. The CDR3 coding sequence is TGTGCCAGCAGTTTAGTCAGCAGGACAGGGTCAGGGAAGACCCAGTACTTC.

This clonotype occurred a few times. The V gene is TRBV7-9, the J gene TRBJ2-2; 9 nucleotides match TRBD2. Germline loops: CDR1 SEHNR, CDR2 FQNEAQ (reference sequence). The V segment lost 5 bases and the J segment 5 bases; nucleotides outside the gene matches: 9. The CDR3 contains 16 residues. The CDR3 here is CASSALIAGVTGELFF. DNA for the CDR3: TGTGCCAGCAGCGCCCTCATAGCGGGGGTAACCGGGGAGCTGTTTTTT.

In nucleotides, the CDR3 is TGCAGCGTTGAAGTTCAGGCCGCGCAATTTGAGCAGTTCTTC. As protein: CSVEVQAAQFEQFF. The chain combines TRBV29-1 with TRBJ2-1; no reliable D call. V was shortened by 1 base and J by 9 bases, with 16 bases between the two germline ends. Germline lookup yields CDR1 SQVTM and CDR2 ANQGSEA. CDR3 length equals 14 residues.

This clonotype was seen only a few times. The J gene is TRBJ2-5, the V gene TRBV4-1, with D perhaps matching TRBD2 (5 bases). The V end lost 2 bases, the J end lost 4 bases, and 11 bases lay between the germline ends. Germline V gene lookup returns CDR1 MGHRA and CDR2 YSYEKL. This CDR3 spans 14 amino acids. This CDR3 is CASSQRAAGETQYF. CDR3 nucleotides: TGCGCCAGCAGCCAACGAGCGGCCGGAGAGACCCAGTACTTC.

The rearrangement links TRBV7-9 to TRBJ2-5; 8 nucleotides line up with TRBD2. The last part of the DNA fits TRBJ2-7 better; the J call may be wrong. This CDR3 spans 17 amino acids. Germline-derived CDR1 and CDR2 are SEHNR and FQNEAQ (reference sequence). The CDR3: CASSYRQAGAQRNEQYF. The CDR3, as DNA: TGTGCCAGCAGCTACAGACAAGCGGGGGCTCAGAGGAACGAGCAGTACTTC.